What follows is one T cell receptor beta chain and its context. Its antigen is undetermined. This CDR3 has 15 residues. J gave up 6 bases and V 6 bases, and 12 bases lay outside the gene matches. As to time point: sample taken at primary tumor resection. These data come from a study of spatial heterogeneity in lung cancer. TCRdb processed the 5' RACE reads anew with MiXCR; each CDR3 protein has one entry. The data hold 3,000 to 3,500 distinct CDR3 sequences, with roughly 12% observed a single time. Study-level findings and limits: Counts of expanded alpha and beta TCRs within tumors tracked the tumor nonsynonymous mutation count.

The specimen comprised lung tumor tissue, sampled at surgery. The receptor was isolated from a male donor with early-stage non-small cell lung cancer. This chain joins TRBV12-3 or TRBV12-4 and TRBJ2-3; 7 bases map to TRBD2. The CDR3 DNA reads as TGTGCCAGCAGCCGATGGGACTACCTCGGGGATACGCAGTATTTT. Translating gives CASSRWDYLGDTQYF.